What follows are 21 T cell receptor beta chains derived from one specimen sequenced in a study of shared clonotypes between healthy human individuals. CD45RO-negative CD8 cells positively selected for CCR7 made up the naive population, which excluded terminally differentiated effector memory CD45RA+ cells. Here immunoSEQ multiplex PCR was the method, and the copy in TCRdb shows in-frame clones only, minus some. Among 550,000 to 750,000 clones listed, about 91% were seen once. Sequencing was done on a sample of naive CD8+ T cells sorted from blood. The receptors derive from a man in his thirties or forties in good health.

The rearrangement joins TRBV5-1 to TRBJ2-7; D unresolved. Germline V CDR1 and CDR2: SGHRS, YFSETQ. The CDR3 is 15 residues long. V lost 0 bases, J lost 3 bases, and 13 bases lay in between. CDR3 DNA sequence: TGCGCCAGCAGCTTGGATCCCCAGGAGTACTACGAGCAGTACTTC. Amino acids: CASSLDPQEYYEQYF.

The chain employs TRBV7-9 and TRBJ2-1; possible D gene TRBD2, 6 bases. CDR3 length: 14 residues. V was trimmed by 5 bases and J by 7 bases, leaving 15 bases between them. Germline V lookup: CDR1 SEHNR, CDR2 FQNEAQ (reference sequence). The DNA for the CDR3 is TGTGCCAGCAGCCCACGGGGGTTTTCAAATGAGCAGTTCTTC. Its translation is CASSPRGFSNEQFF.

The chain joins TRBV20-1 to TRBJ1-1; D not certain. Germline lookup yields CDR1 DFQATT and CDR2 SNEGSKA (reference sequence). V lost 6 bases and J 11 bases, leaving 16 bases between the germline ends. This CDR3 region has 11 residues. The CDR3 DNA reads as TGCAGTGCAGCTCAGGACTCATGGGCTTTCTTT. It specifies CSAAQDSWAFF.

The rearrangement joins TRBV29-1 to TRBJ1-1, with TRBD1 identical over 10 bases. The junction had 8 bases not matched to a gene; V was cut back by 4 bases and J by 0 bases. Germline loops: CDR1 SQVTM, CDR2 ANQGSEA. The CDR3 runs to 16 residues. The DNA for the CDR3 is TGCAGCGTTGCGGCGCAGACAGGGGGCCTGAACACTGAAGCTTTCTTT. Translated: CSVAAQTGGLNTEAFF.

The rearrangement uses TRBV7-2 and TRBJ2-4, with D unresolved. CDR1 is SGHTA, CDR2 FQGNSA, per germline. V lost 5 bases and J lost 1, with 15 bases in between. The CDR3 contains 16 residues. This CDR3 reads CASSVLTFEAKNIQYF. The CDR3 coding sequence is TGTGCCAGCAGCGTTTTGACCTTTGAGGCCAAAAACATTCAGTACTTC.

The rearrangement links TRBV28 to TRBJ1-1; 7 bases are a match to TRBD1. J was trimmed by 1 base and V by 4 bases; bases with no gene match: 6. The CDR3 runs to 15 residues. Germline-derived CDR1 and CDR2 are MDHEN and SYDVKM. DNA for the CDR3: TGTGCCAGCAGTTCTACAGGGGTAGGGAACACTGAAGCTTTCTTT. This codes for CASSSTGVGNTEAFF.

The chain is built from TRBV9 and TRBJ2-7, with a weak D call TRBD2 (6 bases). The germline CDR1 and CDR2 sequences are SGDLS and YYNGEE. The CDR3 contains 13 residues. The V end lost 3 bases, the J end lost 2 bases, and 9 bases lay between the germline ends. The CDR3 loop is CASSAGLTYEQYF. CDR3 bases: TGTGCCAGCAGCGCGGGACTTACCTACGAGCAGTACTTC.

This clone was counted once. This chain connects TRBV9 to TRBJ1-1, with D perhaps TRBD1 (5 bases). Per germline, CDR1 SGDLS and CDR2 YYNGEE. With 4 bases removed from V and 4 bases from J, the gap between germline ends came to 14 bases. The CDR3 has 14 amino acids. CDR3 sequence: CASSSGLGGTEAFF. The CDR3 DNA reads as TGTGCCAGCAGCTCAGGACTTGGGGGCACTGAAGCTTTCTTT.

As for this clone: At the DNA level, this CDR3 is encoded by other sequences in the same sample as well. This sequence joins TRBV4-1 and TRBJ1-1, with TRBD1 as a possible D gene (5 bases). CDR3 length equals 14 residues. Germline CDR1 and CDR2: MGHRA and YSYEKL. The V end lost 0 bases, the J end lost 5 bases, and 10 bases lay between the germline ends. In DNA, the CDR3 is TGCGCCAGCAGCCAAGAGGGGGGGAATACTGAAGCTTTCTTT. It encodes CASSQEGGNTEAFF.

The genes are TRBV6-1 and TRBJ1-3; 11 bases line up with TRBD1. CDR1 and CDR2 (germline): MNHNS, SASEGT. The CDR3 length is 16 residues. V was pared by 2 bases and J by 8 bases, with 8 bases of the junction left unmatched. As DNA, the CDR3 is TGTGCCAGCAGTGAACTCGGACAGGGGGCTTTGGACACCATATATTTT. Encoded protein: CASSELGQGALDTIYF.

This chain joins TRBV6-6 and TRBJ1-1, with TRBD1 as a possible D gene (6 bases). Germline V gene data show CDR1 as MNHNY and CDR2 as SVGAGI (reference sequence). Trimming removed 8 bases at V and 3 bases at J, with 10 bases between. The CDR3 has 12 amino acids. The chain's CDR3 is CASQGWDTEAFF. The CDR3, as DNA: TGTGCCAGCCAGGGGTGGGACACTGAAGCTTTCTTT.

The chain carries TRBV14 and TRBJ2-4, with D uncertain. Germline CDR1 is SGHDN and CDR2 is FVKESK. The CDR3 consists of 13 residues. Trimming pared 0 bases from V and 6 bases from J, leaving 6 bases between. For the CDR3, the DNA is TGTGCCAGCAGCCAAGATCTCTTAAACATTCAGTACTTC. This encodes CASSQDLLNIQYF.

In this sample, this clone turned up a few times. This CDR3 is CASSLIGPSYEQYF. CDR3 DNA: TGCGCCAGCAGCTTGATAGGGCCGTCCTACGAGCAGTACTTC. The rearrangement joins TRBV5-1 to TRBJ2-7; D is unclear. The CDR3 has 14 amino acids. V was clipped by 1 base and J by 1 base, with 9 bases between them. Germline values: CDR1 SGHRS, CDR2 YFSETQ.

The V gene is TRBV7-6, the J gene TRBJ2-1; the D call may be TRBD1 or TRBD2 (6 bases each). The germline CDR1 and CDR2 sequences are SGHVS and FNYEAQ. V was clipped by 5 bases and J by 0 bases, with 20 bases between them. The CDR3 is 18 amino acids. The CDR3 nucleotides are TGTGCCAGCAGCCACCTTGTTGCCGGGGGCCCCTCCTACAATGAGCAGTTCTTC. Translated: CASSHLVAGGPSYNEQFF.

CDR3 residues: CASMPGNPNEQFF. DNA for the CDR3: TGTGCCAGCATGCCAGGTAACCCTAATGAGCAGTTCTTC. The chain has TRBV28 and TRBJ2-1; D remains unclear. V was clipped by 7 bases and J by 7 bases, with 14 bases between them. The CDR3 is 13 residues long. Germline CDR1 and CDR2: MDHEN and SYDVKM.

This clone came up once. A far larger clone is only one base removed, so a read error is likely. The sample holds other DNA sequences that translate to the same CDR3. The chain recombines TRBV7-9 with TRBJ1-5; no definite D call. The germline CDR1 and CDR2 sequences are SEHNR and FQNEAQ (reference sequence). Trimming removed 8 bases at V and 0 bases at J, with 5 bases between. The CDR3 contains 12 residues. The CDR3 protein is CASADSNQPQHF. DNA for the CDR3: TGTGCCAGCGCAGATAGCAATCAGCCCCAGCATTTT.

The rearrangement uses TRBV7-9 and TRBJ1-2; tentative D call: TRBD1 (6 bases). CDR1 is SEHNR and CDR2 is FQNEAQ in the germline V gene (reference sequence). This CDR3 has 13 residues. V was trimmed by 6 bases and J by 4 bases, leaving 12 bases between them. The CDR3 loop is CASRPATGYGYTF. The CDR3 DNA is TGTGCCAGCAGACCCGCGACAGGCTATGGCTACACCTTC.

The rearrangement uses TRBV30 and TRBJ2-2; D is unresolved. Germline CDR1 is GTSNPN and CDR2 is SVGIG (reference sequence). This CDR3 is 13 amino acids long. Trimming removed 0 bases at V and 4 bases at J, with 6 bases between. The CDR3 spells CAWSVGLTGELFF. CDR3 in DNA: TGTGCCTGGAGTGTAGGCCTCACCGGGGAGCTGTTTTTT.

V is TRBV6-5 and J is TRBJ2-2; the D is unclear. Germline V lookup: CDR1 MNHEY, CDR2 SVGAGI. The CDR3 has 13 amino acids. V dropped 4 bases and J dropped 4 bases, with 7 bases sitting between them. The CDR3 nucleotides are TGTGCCAGCAGTTTCTCAGTCACCGGGGAGCTGTTTTTT. Its protein product is CASSFSVTGELFF.

This clone was counted once. The sample has other DNA sequences that encode this CDR3 too. The chain employs TRBV4-1 and TRBJ2-7; 11 bases agree with TRBD1. Germline CDR1 is MGHRA and CDR2 is YSYEKL. This CDR3 has 15 amino acids. Trimming cost V 0 bases and J 2 bases; bases outside gene matches: 0. The CDR3 DNA is TGCGCCAGCAGCCAAGAGGGACAGGGGGCCTACGAGCAGTACTTC. It codes for CASSQEGQGAYEQYF.

The V call is TRBV7-9, the J call TRBJ1-2; D remains ambiguous. Germline assignment: CDR1 SEHNR and CDR2 FQNEAQ (reference sequence). This CDR3 is built from 13 residues. With 5 bases removed from V and 4 bases from J, the gap between germline ends came to 11 bases. CDR3 DNA: TGTGCCAGCAGCCAATCGGGGTTCTATGGCTACACCTTC. Its translation: CASSQSGFYGYTF.